The rows below give T cell receptor beta chains drawn from one sample of a study of early T cells in non-severe SARS-CoV-2 infection. MiXCR, run by TCRdb on the 5' RACE reads, gives a single entry per CDR3 protein. The sample records 70,000 or so distinct CDR3 sequences, more than 10% being singletons. The sequencing input was whole blood. These TCRs come from an adult who was a healthcare worker with PCR-confirmed SARS-CoV-2 infection or an uninfected control (not recorded which). Both conserved end residues are part of each CDR3. Fields, in order: V gene, J gene, clone size, CDR3 protein. The size entry is marked missing in some rows and otherwise reads once, few, many or a size class.

V: TRBV12-3/TRBV12-4
J: TRBJ1-5
size: few
CDR3: CASSPQGAQVQPQHF

V: TRBV7-8
J: TRBJ1-2
size: .
CDR3: CASSLRPPGLFYGYTF

V: TRBV7-3
J: TRBJ2-5
size: .
CDR3: CASSLAGLGETQYF

V: TRBV7-9
J: TRBJ1-1
size: many
CDR3: CASSPTGGRGTEAFF

V: TRBV7-9
J: TRBJ2-5
size: few
CDR3: CASTTTGTAGETQYF

V: TRBV29-1
J: TRBJ2-5
size: few
CDR3: CSVRDIQETQYF

V: TRBV6-5
J: TRBJ1-2
size: few
CDR3: CASREGAPLGGYTF

V: TRBV10-3
J: TRBJ2-1
size: few
CDR3: CATRRSTQGAYYNEQFF

V: TRBV7-9
J: TRBJ2-7
size: .
CDR3: CASSLHQSSYEQYF

V: TRBV10-2
J: TRBJ2-5
size: .
CDR3: CASSEEGPQETQYF

V: TRBV6-2/TRBV6-3
J: TRBJ2-7
size: .
CDR3: CASSYSTAPNEQYF

V: TRBV2
J: TRBJ2-3
size: .
CDR3: CASSDQGPGAADTQYF

V: TRBV6-6
J: TRBJ2-5
size: many
CDR3: CASTAGETQYF

V: TRBV11-2
J: TRBJ1-2
size: few
CDR3: CASSQLGYGYTF

V: TRBV20-1
J: TRBJ1-1
size: many
CDR3: CSASGGTEAFF

V: TRBV2
J: TRBJ2-1
size: few
CDR3: CASNPVAGGSTNEQFF

V: TRBV7-2
J: TRBJ2-7
size: few
CDR3: CASSLRDSLYEQYF

V: TRBV12-5
J: TRBJ2-7
size: .
CDR3: CASGPSTGREQYF

V: TRBV7-6
J: TRBJ1-1
size: few
CDR3: CASSLVGRRTNTEAFF

V: TRBV5-1
J: TRBJ2-3
size: .
CDR3: CASSLGKADTQYF

V: TRBV29-1
J: TRBJ1-1
size: .
CDR3: CSAAEVEAFF

V: TRBV3-1
J: TRBJ2-1
size: few
CDR3: CASSQGYNEQFF

V: TRBV12-3/TRBV12-4
J: TRBJ2-3
size: many
CDR3: CASSFLSSTDTQYF

V: TRBV5-4
J: TRBJ2-3
size: .
CDR3: CASSLGAGGADTQYF

V: TRBV5-6
J: TRBJ2-7
size: .
CDR3: CASSYTPSGGFYEQYF

V: TRBV30
J: TRBJ1-4
size: .
CDR3: CAWSSDRSHEKLFF

V: TRBV6-2/TRBV6-3
J: TRBJ1-1
size: many
CDR3: CASSVRDTSEAFF

V: TRBV28
J: TRBJ2-7
size: .
CDR3: CASSTIAPLQGLEYEQYF

V: TRBV10-2
J: TRBJ2-3
size: few
CDR3: CATQPGQGATDTQYF

V: TRBV29-1
J: TRBJ1-2
size: many
CDR3: CSDLTGPSYTF

V: TRBV29-1
J: TRBJ1-2
size: .
CDR3: CSVRNPGEGYGYTF

V: TRBV9
J: TRBJ2-2
size: few
CDR3: CASSVGQSTRELFF

V: TRBV7-9
J: TRBJ2-1
size: few
CDR3: CASSPPLRVRGYNEQFF